This entry lists 14 T cell receptor beta chains sequenced from one sample in a study of blood T cell repertoires in COVID-19. This table comes from immunoSEQ multiplex PCR, and its TCRdb copy is limited to in-frame clones, with some not included. Among 70,000 to 75,000 clones, roughly 80% were seen once, and the ten largest hold more than 4.5%. The source material was peripheral blood. These receptors were obtained from an elderly woman with active or convalescent COVID-19.

The chain combines TRBV4-1 with TRBJ1-1; D is ambiguous. CDR3 length: 11 residues. The germline V gene has CDR1 MGHRA and CDR2 YSYEKL. The V and J ends lost 4 bases and 10 bases respectively, with 10 bases between them. The CDR3, as DNA: TGCGCCAGCAGCCTCGGGGTGCTAGCTTTCTTT. Encoded protein: CASSLGVLAFF.

The J gene is TRBJ1-1, the V gene TRBV9; D is ambiguous. Germline lookup yields CDR1 SGDLS and CDR2 YYNGEE. The ends were cut back, 4 bases at V and 2 bases at J, with 9 bases in the middle. The CDR3 is 13 residues long. This CDR3 reads CASSPIPNTEAFF. The DNA of the CDR3 is TGTGCCAGCAGCCCAATCCCCAACACTGAAGCTTTCTTT.

V and J are TRBV10-3 and TRBJ2-7; 7 nucleotides line up with TRBD2. CDR1 ENHRY and CDR2 SYGVKD come from the germline V gene. The CDR3 spans 14 residues. J was trimmed by 1 base and V by 6 bases; bases with no gene match: 6. CDR3 DNA sequence: TGTGCCATCAGCCAGGGAGGGTATTCCTACGAGCAGTACTTC. Its protein is CAISQGGYSYEQYF.

The chain joins TRBV7-2 to TRBJ1-4; the match to TRBD1 covers 7 bases. The CDR3 sequence is 16 residues long. Trimming removed 3 bases from V and 3 bases from J; junction bases left unmatched: 7. CDR1 and CDR2 (germline): SGHTA, FQGNSA. The CDR3 nucleotides are TGTGCCAGCAGCTTTACCACAGGGGTTCCTAATGAAAAACTGTTTTTT. This encodes CASSFTTGVPNEKLFF. Together with reference TRBV7-2 and TRBJ1-4, the CDR3 gives the full variable domain: GAGVSQSPSNKVTEKGKDVELRCDPISGHTALYWYRQSLGQGLEFLIYFQGNSAPDKSGLPSDRFSAERTGGSVSTLTIQRTQQEDSAVYLCASSFTTGVPNEKLFFGSGTQLSVL.

This clone showed up many times. The rearrangement uses TRBV5-6 and TRBJ2-2, with D possibly matching TRBD1 (6 bases). V shed 1 base and J shed 4 bases, with 14 bases lying between them. CDR3 length: 16 amino acids. Germline CDR1 and CDR2: SGHDT and YYEEEE. CDR3 in amino acids: CASSLWGHAGTGELFF. CDR3 bases: TGTGCCAGCAGCTTGTGGGGGCATGCGGGCACCGGGGAGCTGTTTTTT.

V usage is TRBV4-3 and J usage is TRBJ2-7, with 9 positions matching TRBD2. V lost 1 base and J lost 2; bases outside the gene matches: 9. Germline CDR1 is LGHNA and CDR2 is YSLEER. This CDR3 has 17 residues. The CDR3 bases are TGCGCCAGCAGCCAAGGGACAATAGCGGGGGAAACCTACGAGCAGTACTTC. Amino acid sequence: CASSQGTIAGETYEQYF.

The chain links TRBV19 to TRBJ2-7, with 7 bases lining up with TRBD1. This CDR3 spans 14 amino acids. With 3 bases clipped from V and 5 bases from J, the junction kept 7 bases outside the gene matches. Germline CDR1 reads LNHDA; CDR2 reads SQIVND (reference sequence). The CDR3 protein is CASSIQGVRDEQYF. CDR3 in DNA: TGTGCCAGTAGTATCCAGGGGGTAAGGGACGAGCAGTACTTC.

The CDR3 nucleotides are TGTGCCAGCAGTTACACCCCAGGGGGCTGGAATGGCTACACCTTC. This gives the protein CASSYTPGGWNGYTF. The rearrangement links TRBV6-2 or TRBV6-3 to TRBJ1-2; 8 bases map to TRBD1. The CDR3 sequence is 15 residues long. Losses at the gene ends were 2 bases for V and 6 bases for J; bases not matched to a gene: 8. The germline V gene has CDR1 MNHEY and CDR2 SVGEGT.

The chain carries TRBV11-3 and TRBJ2-7, with 8 bases lining up with TRBD1. Germline V gives CDR1 SGHNT, CDR2 YENEEA. The V gene end was trimmed by 5 bases and the J gene end by 3 bases; junction bases not matched to a gene: 9. The CDR3 is made up of 15 amino acids. In DNA form, the CDR3 reads TGTGCCAGCAGCAGGACAGGGTGGAGGGACTACGAGCAGTACTTC. It translates to CASSRTGWRDYEQYF.

The rearrangement links TRBV27 to TRBJ1-3; D is perhaps TRBD1 (5 bases). Trimming removed 6 bases at V and 2 bases at J, with 14 bases between. Germline loops: CDR1 MNHEY, CDR2 SMNVEV (reference sequence). This CDR3 has 15 amino acids. CDR3 residues: CASRPQWGPGNTIYF. The CDR3 DNA is TGTGCCAGCAGACCCCAGTGGGGCCCTGGAAACACCATATATTTT.

V is TRBV21-1 and J is TRBJ2-4; TRBD1 was called by the table and not checked on the DNA. TRBV21-1 is a known pseudogene. CDR3 length: 16 residues. The CDR3 is CASEKHDRDRKNIQYF. The DNA for the CDR3 is TGTGCCAGCGAAAAACACGACCGGGACAGGAAAAACATTCAGTACTTC.

This sequence joins TRBV24-1 and TRBJ1-2; maybe TRBD1 (6 bases). Trimming took off 9 bases at V and 4 bases at J, with 17 bases between the two ends. Germline-derived CDR1 and CDR2 are KGHDR and SFDVKD. The CDR3 length is 14 residues. The CDR3 sequence is CATQAKQGLYGYTF. The CDR3 coding sequence is TGTGCCACCCAGGCCAAACAGGGTCTCTATGGCTACACCTTC.

This clone was seen a few times. This chain joins TRBV2 and TRBJ1-2; D uncertain. Germline values: CDR1 SNHLY, CDR2 FYNNEI. The CDR3 consists of 11 residues. Between the trimmed V and J ends, which lost 7 bases and 4 bases, there was a span of 7 bases. The CDR3 sequence: CASTIAYGYTF. The CDR3 region has the DNA TGTGCCAGCACTATTGCCTATGGCTACACCTTC.

The chain combines TRBV30 with TRBJ1-1; unclear D gene. The germline V gene has CDR1 GTSNPN and CDR2 SVGIG (reference sequence). V lost 0 bases and J lost 0, with 8 bases in between. The CDR3 runs to 14 residues. CDR3 sequence reads: CAWSVYSMNTEAFF. The DNA of the CDR3 is TGTGCCTGGAGTGTCTACAGCATGAACACTGAAGCTTTCTTT.